This T cell receptor beta chain comes out of a study of blood T cell repertoires in COVID-19. CDR3 size: 15 residues. V was trimmed by 3 bases and J by 3 bases, leaving 12 bases between them. CDR1 is MNHNS and CDR2 is SASEGT in the germline V gene. TCRdb keeps only in-frame clones here, not all; method: immunoSEQ multiplex PCR. The sample carries 200,000 to 250,000 clones, roughly 90% recorded once. The receptor comes from a woman aged 45-65 years in a cohort exposed to, infected with or recovered from COVID-19 (not recorded which). The gene calls are TRBV6-1 and TRBJ1-5, with D hard to call. Specimen: PBMCs or T cells enriched from blood (not recorded which). CDR3: CASSEFFGDNQPQHF. The DNA of the CDR3 is TGTGCCAGCAGTGAGTTTTTCGGGGACAATCAGCCCCAGCATTTT.